These 15 T cell receptor beta chains were all obtained from the same sample, sequenced in a study of PD-1 blockade in classical Hodgkin lymphoma. Every one of the patients relapsed after autologous stem cell transplantation (brentuximab vedotin exposure was variable). The repertoire was sequenced with immunoSEQ multiplex PCR; TCRdb's copy has only in-frame clones and lacks some. The data show around 91,000 clones, with roughly 80% seen just once and around 15% held by the top ten. This sample comprised peripheral blood mononuclear cells (PBMCs), obtained before the second cycle of nivolumab. The receptors derive from a human donor with classical Hodgkin lymphoma.

V and J are TRBV11-2 and TRBJ2-3; D may be TRBD1 or TRBD2 (5 bases each). Germline V gene data show CDR1 as SGHAT and CDR2 as FQNNGV. The CDR3 is 14 residues long. The germline V and J ends were trimmed by 3 bases and 4 bases, with 11 bases remaining between them. The CDR3, as DNA: TGTGCCAGCAGCTTGGGGGTGCTCCCAGATACGCAGTATTTT. Encoded protein: CASSLGVLPDTQYF.

The chain couples TRBV9 to TRBJ2-2; 12 positions match TRBD2. Looked up from germline, CDR1 is SGDLS and CDR2 is YYNGEE. The length of the CDR3 is 18 residues. With 1 base clipped from V and 0 bases from J, the junction kept 4 bases outside the gene matches. The CDR3 sequence is CASSVLGLAGPNTGELFF. The CDR3 nucleotides read TGTGCCAGCAGCGTACTGGGACTAGCGGGTCCGAACACCGGGGAGCTGTTTTTT.

The V and J genes are TRBV7-2 and TRBJ2-7, with D tentatively TRBD2 (7 bases). Germline V gene sequence: CDR1 SGHTA, CDR2 FQGNSA. Trimming pared 0 bases from V and 2 bases from J, leaving 8 bases between. The CDR3 runs 14 residues. In nucleotides, the CDR3 is TGTGCCAGCAGCTTAGCGCGGGGGCCCTACGAGCAGTACTTC. Its protein product is CASSLARGPYEQYF.

The CDR3 region is CACSQGTGLGKSYTF. The CDR3 nucleotides read TGTGCCTGCTCACAGGGCACAGGACTGGGAAAAAGCTACACCTTC. The rearrangement links TRBV30 to TRBJ1-2; D perhaps matches TRBD1 (6 bases). Germline CDR1 GTSNPN, CDR2 SVGIG (reference sequence). Trimming cost V 6 bases and J 9 bases, with 26 bases left between them. CDR3 length: 15 residues.

The chain has TRBV19 and TRBJ2-3; D remains unclear. Germline V gene sequence: CDR1 LNHDA, CDR2 SQIVND (reference sequence). This CDR3 has 13 residues. V was clipped by 10 bases and J by 7 bases, with 18 bases between them. The CDR3 DNA reads TGTGCCACGGCCGTCCCCCCGGGCTATACGCAGTATTTT. Translated, it gives CATAVPPGYTQYF. Combining the CDR3 with reference TRBV19 and TRBJ2-3 gives the whole variable domain DGGITQSPKYLFRKEGQNVTLSCEQNLNHDAMYWYRQDPGQGLRLIYYSQIVNDFQKGDIAEGYSVSREKKESFPLTVTSAQKNPTAFYLCATAVPPGYTQYFGPGTRLTVL.

The chain carries TRBV7-2 and TRBJ1-3; the match to TRBD1 covers 11 bases. Germline values: CDR1 SGHTA, CDR2 FQGNSA. V shed 0 bases, J shed 0 bases, and the junction held 1 base outside the gene matches. This CDR3 region has 17 residues. CDR3 in amino acids: CASSLADRGLSGNTIYF. The CDR3 DNA follows: TGTGCCAGCAGCTTAGCGGACAGGGGGCTCTCTGGAAACACCATATATTTT.

The V and J genes are TRBV14 and TRBJ2-1; no reliable D call. V lost 1 base and J 0 bases, leaving 10 bases between the germline ends. The CDR3 consists of 16 residues. Germline values: CDR1 SGHDN, CDR2 FVKESK. CDR3: CASSQGRVASYNEQFF. CDR3 bases: TGTGCCAGCAGCCAAGGCCGGGTTGCCTCCTACAATGAGCAGTTCTTC. Variable domain in full (rest from reference TRBV14 and TRBJ2-1): EAGVTQFPSHSVIEKGQTVTLRCDPISGHDNLYWYRRVMGKEIKFLLHFVKESKQDESGMPNNRFLAERTGGTYSTLKVQPAELEDSGVYFCASSQGRVASYNEQFFGPGTRLTVL.

V and J are TRBV6-5 and TRBJ1-1; tentatively, D is TRBD1 (6 bases). Trimming stripped 2 bases from V and 1 base from J, with 11 bases between. The germline gives CDR1 MNHEY, CDR2 SVGAGI. The CDR3 runs to 15 residues. CDR3 DNA sequence: TGTGCCAGCAGTTACCTCGGACAGAGGAACACTGAAGCTTTCTTT. Amino acid sequence: CASSYLGQRNTEAFF.

This clone was counted between two and nine times. This specimen includes other DNA sequences encoding the same CDR3. The chain joins TRBV28 to TRBJ2-7; 8 bases are shared with TRBD1. V trimming: 3 bases; J trimming: 4 bases; junction bases outside the gene matches: 5. The CDR3 runs 14 residues. CDR1 and CDR2 (germline): MDHEN, SYDVKM. This chain's CDR3 is CASSFPGTGYEQYF. In nucleotides, the CDR3 is TGTGCCAGCAGTTTCCCCGGGACAGGATACGAGCAGTACTTC.

This chain links TRBV5-1 with TRBJ2-2, with D unclear. V was pared by 0 bases and J by 0 bases, with 6 bases between. Germline V gives CDR1 SGHRS, CDR2 YFSETQ. This CDR3 has 15 residues. The CDR3 region is CASSLDPTNTGELFF. Here the CDR3 DNA reads TGCGCCAGCAGCTTGGACCCGACGAACACCGGGGAGCTGTTTTTT.

The chain uses TRBV15 and TRBJ2-7, with a possible D match to TRBD2 (6 bases). The CDR3 is 13 residues long. V was pared by 1 base and J by 6 bases, with 10 bases between. Germline CDR1 is LNHNV and CDR2 is YYDKDF (reference sequence). In DNA form, the CDR3 reads TGTGCCACCAGCAGAGGACTAGGGGCCGAGCAGTACTTC. Amino acid sequence: CATSRGLGAEQYF.

This chain links TRBV5-1 with TRBJ2-1; 8 positions match TRBD2. Germline V gene lookup returns CDR1 SGHRS and CDR2 YFSETQ. The ends lost 0 bases at V and 10 bases at J; junction bases unmatched: 9. The CDR3 runs to 15 residues. The CDR3 nucleotides are TGCGCCAGCAGCTTGGGTAGCGGGGAAAGGGGGGAGCAGTTCTTC. Translation gives CASSLGSGERGEQFF. The full variable domain, in which reference TRBV5-1 and TRBJ2-1 provide the parts outside the CDR3, is KAGVTQTPRYLIKTRGQQVTLSCSPISGHRSVSWYQQTPGQGLQFLFEYFSETQRNKGNFPGRFSGRQFSNSRSEMNVSTLELGDSALYLCASSLGSGERGEQFFGPGTRLTVL.

Details on this clone: Within the sample, other DNA sequences also encode this same CDR3. The chain carries TRBV6-5 and TRBJ2-1; TRBD2 agrees at 8 bases. Germline V gives CDR1 MNHEY, CDR2 SVGAGI. V gave up 6 bases and J gave up 0 bases; unmatched junction bases: 4. CDR3 length equals 15 residues. For the CDR3, the DNA is TGTGCCAGCAGATCAAGCGGGAGCTCCTACAATGAGCAGTTCTTC. Encoded protein: CASRSSGSSYNEQFF.

This clone has only one observation. The J gene is TRBJ2-3, the V gene TRBV5-1; maybe TRBD2 (6 bases). This CDR3 comprises 15 residues. V gave up 1 base and J gave up 0 bases, with 9 bases separating them. The germline V gene has CDR1 SGHRS and CDR2 YFSETQ. CDR3 nucleotide sequence: TGCGCCAGCAGCTTGAGGCTAGCGAGCACAGATACGCAGTATTTT. Its translation is CASSLRLASTDTQYF.

The gene calls are TRBV5-1 and TRBJ2-1, with 9 bases that match TRBD2. The V and J ends lost 0 bases and 0 bases, in that order; junction bases with no gene match: 4. This CDR3 spans 17 amino acids. From germline, CDR1 is SGHRS and CDR2 YFSETQ. The CDR3 nucleotides are TGCGCCAGCAGCTTGGTGGCTAGCGGGGTCTCCTACAATGAGCAGTTCTTC. Its protein product is CASSLVASGVSYNEQFF. Looking up the rest from reference TRBV5-1 and TRBJ2-1 gives the full variable domain: KAGVTQTPRYLIKTRGQQVTLSCSPISGHRSVSWYQQTPGQGLQFLFEYFSETQRNKGNFPGRFSGRQFSNSRSEMNVSTLELGDSALYLCASSLVASGVSYNEQFFGPGTRLTVL.